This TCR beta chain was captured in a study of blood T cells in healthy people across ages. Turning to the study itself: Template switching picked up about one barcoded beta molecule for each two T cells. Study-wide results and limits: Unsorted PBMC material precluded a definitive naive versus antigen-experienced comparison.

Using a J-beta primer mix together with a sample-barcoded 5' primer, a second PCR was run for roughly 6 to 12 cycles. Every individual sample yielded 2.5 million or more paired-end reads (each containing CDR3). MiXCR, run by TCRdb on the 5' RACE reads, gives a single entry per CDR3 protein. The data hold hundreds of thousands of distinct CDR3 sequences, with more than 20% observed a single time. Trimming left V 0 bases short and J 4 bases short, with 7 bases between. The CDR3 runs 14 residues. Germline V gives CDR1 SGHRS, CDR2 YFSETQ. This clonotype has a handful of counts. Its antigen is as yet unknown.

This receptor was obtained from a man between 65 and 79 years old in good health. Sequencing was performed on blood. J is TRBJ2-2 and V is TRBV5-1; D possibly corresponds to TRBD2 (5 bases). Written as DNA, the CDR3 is TGCGCCAGCAGCTTGGAAGAGGGCACCGGGGAGCTGTTTTTT. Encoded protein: CASSLEEGTGELFF.